Listed here are 7 T cell receptor beta chains from one sample, sequenced in a study of T cell responses to AZD1222 COVID-19 vaccine. The method was immunoSEQ multiplex PCR; TCRdb's version includes in-frame clones alone and lacks a portion of them. This sample has around 100,000 clones, with about 87% found just once. The starting material was peripheral blood, obtained on day 0 of AZD1222 vaccination. The receptors shown here come from an adult in good health.

This chain links TRBV7-2 with TRBJ2-3; 9 nucleotides line up with TRBD1. This CDR3 has 14 residues. Unmatched junction bases numbered 3, after V lost 3 bases and J lost 5 bases. Germline lookup yields CDR1 SGHTA and CDR2 FQGNSA. This CDR3 reads CASSLDRGGDTQYF. The CDR3 coding sequence is TGTGCCAGCAGCTTGGACAGGGGAGGAGATACGCAGTATTTT. Variable domain in full (rest from reference TRBV7-2 and TRBJ2-3): GAGVSQSPSNKVTEKGKDVELRCDPISGHTALYWYRQSLGQGLEFLIYFQGNSAPDKSGLPSDRFSAERTGGSVSTLTIQRTQQEDSAVYLCASSLDRGGDTQYFGPGTRLTVL.

This clone was detected a few times. V is TRBV24-1 and J is TRBJ1-2; no definite D call. Germline loops: CDR1 KGHDR, CDR2 SFDVKD. The CDR3 extends over 14 amino acids. V was trimmed by 3 bases and J by 8 bases, leaving 15 bases between them. The CDR3 here is CATSDPGRERGYTF. In nucleotides, the CDR3 is TGTGCCACCAGTGATCCGGGGAGGGAGCGGGGCTACACCTTC.

The chain uses TRBV24-1 and TRBJ1-2; 8 bases fit TRBD1. After removal of 4 bases from V and 8 bases from J, the junction contained 8 bases not matched to a gene. Germline loops: CDR1 KGHDR, CDR2 SFDVKD. This CDR3 has 14 residues. The CDR3 here is CATSDPTGAWGYTF. As DNA, the CDR3 is TGTGCCACCAGTGACCCGACAGGGGCCTGGGGCTACACCTTC.

This rearrangement joins TRBV7-2 to TRBJ1-1; 9 nucleotides agree with TRBD1. The CDR3 sequence is 16 residues long. V was pared by 2 bases and J by 3 bases, with 7 bases of the junction left unmatched. CDR1 and CDR2 from the germline V gene are SGHTA and FQGNSA. CDR3 nucleotides: TGTGCCAGCAGCTTACTGACAGGGGGTGGTTACACTGAAGCTTTCTTT. Protein product: CASSLLTGGGYTEAFF.

This chain joins TRBV28 and TRBJ2-5, with D possibly called TRBD1 or TRBD2 (5 bases each). This CDR3 spans 14 amino acids. Trimming stripped 6 bases from V and 1 base from J, with 12 bases between. Germline lookup yields CDR1 MDHEN and CDR2 SYDVKM. CDR3 protein: CASSPGRTQETQYF. The CDR3 DNA is TGTGCCAGCAGCCCGGGACGGACCCAAGAGACCCAGTACTTC.

This clone was counted only a few times. This chain joins TRBV5-5 and TRBJ2-5; 11 bases match TRBD2. V lost 4 bases to trimming and J lost 3 bases; unmatched junction nucleotides: 2. The germline CDR1 and CDR2 sequences are SGHKS and YYEKEE (reference sequence). The CDR3 spans 14 residues. The CDR3 sequence: CASSRGLAEETQYF. CDR3 DNA sequence: TGTGCCAGCAGCAGGGGACTAGCGGAAGAGACCCAGTACTTC. Drawing the rest from reference TRBV5-5 and TRBJ2-5, the complete variable domain is DAGVTQSPTHLIKTRGQQVTLRCSPISGHKSVSWYQQVLGQGPQFIFQYYEKEERGRGNFPDRFSARQFPNYSSELNVNALLLGDSALYLCASSRGLAEETQYFGPGTRLLVL.

The chain links TRBV19 to TRBJ1-4; D is possibly TRBD1 (6 bases). The CDR3 is made up of 15 amino acids. Germline V gene sequence: CDR1 LNHDA, CDR2 SQIVND (reference sequence). The ends were cut back, 7 bases at V and 2 bases at J, with 14 bases in the middle. CDR3 residues: CASTKGGDTNEKLFF. The CDR3 region has the DNA TGTGCCAGTACCAAAGGGGGGGACACTAATGAAAAACTGTTTTTT.